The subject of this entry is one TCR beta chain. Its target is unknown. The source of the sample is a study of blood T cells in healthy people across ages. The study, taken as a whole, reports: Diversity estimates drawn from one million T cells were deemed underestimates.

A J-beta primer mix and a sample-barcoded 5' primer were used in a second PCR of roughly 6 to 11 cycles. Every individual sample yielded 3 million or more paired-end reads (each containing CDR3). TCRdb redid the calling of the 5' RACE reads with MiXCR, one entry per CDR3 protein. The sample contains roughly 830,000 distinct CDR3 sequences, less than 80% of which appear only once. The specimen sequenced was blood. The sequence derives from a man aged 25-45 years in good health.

CDR3 sequence reads: CAIRGLDEQYF. The CDR3 bases are TGTGCCATCCGGGGTCTCGACGAGCAGTACTTC. This rearrangement joins TRBV10-3 to TRBJ2-7; tentative D call: TRBD2 (5 bases). The CDR3 runs 11 residues. V was cut by 8 bases and J by 5 bases, with 10 bases left in between. Germline assignment: CDR1 ENHRY and CDR2 SYGVKD.